The 20 T cell receptor beta chains reported below all come from one sample, sequenced in a study of CD8+CD57+ T cells in acquired aplastic anemia. TCR beta VDJ and CDR3 profiling used genomic DNA as template. TCRdb reanalysed the reads using MiXCR and keeps one entry per CDR3 protein. This sample has about 64,000 distinct CDR3 sequences, with under 55% found just once. Sequencing was carried out using sorted CD4+, CD8+, or CD8+CD57+ T cells (not recorded which) from PBMCs. Receptor source: a human donor in good health, serving as a control.

There are a few counts of this clonotype. The V gene is TRBV10-2, the J gene TRBJ2-5; no reliable D call. The length of the CDR3 is 14 residues. CDR1 WSHSY and CDR2 SAAADI come from the germline V gene. V lost 7 bases and J 5 bases, leaving 17 bases between the germline ends. CDR3 in amino acids: CASKSSPRRETQYF. The CDR3 coding sequence is TGCGCCAGCAAAAGCAGTCCTAGACGGGAGACCCAGTACTTC.

The rearrangement links TRBV2 to TRBJ1-6; the D gene is possibly TRBD1 (5 bases). Trimming shortened V by 4 bases and J by 10 bases, and 11 bases separated the two germline ends. The germline V gene has CDR1 SNHLY and CDR2 FYNNEI. The CDR3 is 13 amino acids. DNA for the CDR3: TGTGCCAGCAGTGTAGGTCAGGGATCACCCCTCCACTTT. Amino acid sequence: CASSVGQGSPLHF.

CDR3 in amino acids: CAITTTPSSRGGSYEQYF. The DNA of the CDR3 is TGTGCCATCACGACGACGCCCAGCAGTCGTGGGGGGTCCTACGAGCAGTACTTC. The chain combines TRBV10-3 with TRBJ2-7, with D perhaps TRBD2 (6 bases). The CDR3 loop spans 18 amino acids. CDR1 and CDR2 from the germline V gene are ENHRY and SYGVKD. V lost 7 bases, J lost 1 base, and 26 bases lay in between.

This clonotype was recorded at least ten times. The rearrangement joins TRBV5-6 to TRBJ2-5, with 10 bases fitting TRBD2. CDR1 is SGHDT and CDR2 is YYEEEE in the germline V gene. V dropped 4 bases and J dropped 3; count of bases not matched to a gene: 12. This CDR3 spans 17 amino acids. The DNA of the CDR3 is TGTGCCAGCAGCCCCCCCCGGACTAGCGGATTCAAAGAGACCCAGTACTTC. This translates into CASSPPRTSGFKETQYF.

This clonotype was detected only a few times. This chain connects TRBV19 to TRBJ1-1; unclear D gene. The CDR3 sequence is 12 residues long. Germline assignment: CDR1 LNHDA and CDR2 SQIVND (reference sequence). Deletions cut 5 bases from V and 7 bases from J, with 11 bases between. The CDR3 region is CASSPPGIEAFF. The CDR3 coding sequence is TGTGCCAGTAGTCCTCCTGGGATTGAAGCTTTCTTT. Based on the CDR3 plus reference TRBV19 and TRBJ1-1, the full variable domain is DGGITQSPKYLFRKEGQNVTLSCEQNLNHDAMYWYRQDPGQGLRLIYYSQIVNDFQKGDIAEGYSVSREKKESFPLTVTSAQKNPTAFYLCASSPPGIEAFFGQGTRLTVV.

Ten or more counts support this clonotype. This chain connects TRBV28 to TRBJ1-2; 9 bases map to TRBD1. Germline trimming cut 6 bases from V and 4 bases from J; bases unmatched to any gene: 3. The CDR3 is 13 amino acids. Germline V gene data show CDR1 as MDHEN and CDR2 as SYDVKM. CDR3 protein: CASRAGQGYGYTF. DNA for the CDR3: TGTGCCAGCAGGGCGGGACAGGGCTATGGCTACACCTTC.

V usage is TRBV29-1 and J usage is TRBJ1-1; D is possibly TRBD1 (6 bases). The CDR3 sequence is 12 residues long. V was clipped by 8 bases and J by 2 bases, with 12 bases between them. Germline CDR1 and CDR2: SQVTM and ANQGSEA. The CDR3 sequence is CSLPGANTEAFF. CDR3 in DNA: TGCAGCTTGCCAGGGGCTAACACTGAAGCTTTCTTT. Combining the CDR3 with reference TRBV29-1 and TRBJ1-1 gives the whole variable domain SAVISQKPSRDICQRGTSLTIQCQVDSQVTMMFWYRQQPGQSLTLIATANQGSEATYESGFVIDKFPISRPNLTFSTLTVSNMSPEDSSIYLCSLPGANTEAFFGQGTRLTVV.

The chain employs TRBV10-3 and TRBJ2-7, with D uncertain. The CDR3 loop spans 12 amino acids. Germline V lookup: CDR1 ENHRY, CDR2 SYGVKD. Trimming left V 6 bases short and J 6 bases short, with 12 bases between. CDR3 nucleotides: TGTGCCATCAGCGAAGTAATGGGCGAGCAGTACTTC. Translating it yields CAISEVMGEQYF.

V usage is TRBV19 and J usage is TRBJ1-1, with D tentatively TRBD1 (6 bases). Germline CDR1 reads LNHDA; CDR2 reads SQIVND (reference sequence). CDR3 length: 15 amino acids. V was cut by 5 bases and J by 0 bases, with 13 bases left in between. CDR3 bases: TGTGCCAGTAGTCTCAGGGGTGTTATGAACACTGAAGCTTTCTTT. Translating it yields CASSLRGVMNTEAFF.

In this sample, this clonotype turned up a few times. This chain links TRBV10-2 with TRBJ2-7, with a tentative D call TRBD2 (5 bases). This CDR3 spans 12 amino acids. Germline values: CDR1 WSHSY, CDR2 SAAADI. Trimming pared 6 bases from V and 12 bases from J, leaving 18 bases between. The CDR3 spells CASRDRGGVGYF. In nucleotides, the CDR3 is TGCGCCAGCAGAGATCGAGGAGGCGTAGGGTACTTC.

The chain employs TRBV2 and TRBJ2-5, with 7 nucleotides matching TRBD2. This CDR3 region has 14 residues. Unmatched junction bases numbered 6, after V lost 3 bases and J lost 5 bases. CDR1 and CDR2 (germline): SNHLY, FYNNEI. CDR3 nucleotides: TGTGCCAGCAGTGAGAAAAGGACTAGTGAGACCCAGTACTTC. It translates to CASSEKRTSETQYF.

The chain is built from TRBV4-2 and TRBJ1-3; maybe TRBD1 (6 bases). The CDR3 length is 17 residues. Trimming removed 4 bases from V and 0 bases from J, with 16 bases in between. Germline values: CDR1 LGHNA, CDR2 YNFKEQ. The CDR3 reads CASSPTGEGGSGNTIYF. CDR3 nucleotide sequence: TGTGCCAGCAGCCCTACCGGGGAGGGGGGCTCTGGAAACACCATATATTTT.

V and J are TRBV15 and TRBJ1-1; D is undetermined. Germline assignment: CDR1 LNHNV and CDR2 YYDKDF (reference sequence). CDR3 length: 13 residues. The V and J ends lost 0 bases and 8 bases respectively, with 10 bases between them. The CDR3 DNA reads TGTGCCACCAGCAGAGATTTTGGCACAGAAGCTTTCTTT. Translating gives CATSRDFGTEAFF. Combining the CDR3 with reference TRBV15 and TRBJ1-1 gives the whole variable domain DAMVIQNPRYQVTQFGKPVTLSCSQTLNHNVMYWYQQKSSQAPKLLFHYYDKDFNNEADTPDNFQSRRPNTSFCFLDIRSPGLGDTAMYLCATSRDFGTEAFFGQGTRLTVV.

V and J are TRBV7-9 and TRBJ1-6; D is undetermined. The V end lost 1 base, the J end lost 10 bases, and 11 bases lay between the germline ends. Looked up from germline, CDR1 is SEHNR and CDR2 is FQNEAQ (reference sequence). The CDR3 has 14 amino acids. The CDR3 spells CASSLEAERSPLHF. DNA of the CDR3: TGTGCCAGCAGCTTAGAGGCCGAACGCTCACCCCTCCACTTT.

The V call is TRBV19, the J call TRBJ2-2; 9 nucleotides match TRBD1. The germline V gene encodes CDR1 LNHDA and CDR2 SQIVND (reference sequence). The CDR3 has 14 residues. V lost 6 bases and J lost 6; bases outside the gene matches: 5. CDR3 DNA sequence: TGTGCCAGTAGCAACCGACAGGGGGCCGGGGAGCTGTTTTTT. It codes for CASSNRQGAGELFF.

This clonotype was observed at least ten times. V gene TRBV9 combines with J gene TRBJ2-7; 7 nucleotides agree with TRBD2. The CDR3 sequence is 16 residues long. Germline V CDR1 and CDR2: SGDLS, YYNGEE. Losses at the gene ends were 0 bases for V and 2 bases for J; bases not matched to a gene: 8. The DNA for the CDR3 is TGTGCCAGCAGCGTAGGGGCTAGCGGATTCACCTACGAGCAGTACTTC. This translates into CASSVGASGFTYEQYF.

Of note for this clonotype: This sequence may be a read error, since a much larger clone differs from it by one base. The chain carries TRBV6-2 or TRBV6-3 and TRBJ1-3; D is unresolved. The CDR3 is made up of 14 amino acids. Germline V gene sequence: CDR1 MNHEY, CDR2 SVGEGT. The chain's CDR3 is CACSYSRNGNTIYF. The CDR3 DNA reads TGTGCCTGCAGTTACTCCAGGAATGGAAACACCATATATTTT.

The chain has TRBV7-3 and TRBJ2-5, with a weak D call TRBD1 (6 bases). The V gene lost 5 bases and the J gene lost 2 bases, with 12 bases spanning the gap. The CDR3 sequence is 14 residues long. Germline CDR1 reads SGHTA; CDR2 reads FQGTGA. CDR3 nucleotides: TGTGCCAGCAGCCGAGACAGGTGGCAAGAGACCCAGTACTTC. This encodes CASSRDRWQETQYF.

This chain links TRBV10-3 with TRBJ2-7, with 8 bases lining up with TRBD1. Trimming cost V 4 bases and J 2 bases; bases outside gene matches: 4. CDR3 length: 14 amino acids. The germline V gene has CDR1 ENHRY and CDR2 SYGVKD. The CDR3 nucleotides are TGTGCCATCAGTGGGACAGGGCCCGCCTACGAGCAGTACTTC. Translated: CAISGTGPAYEQYF.

The chain uses TRBV10-3 and TRBJ1-6; TRBD1 matches at 9 bases. The J segment lost 10 bases and the V segment lost 3 bases, leaving 7 bases of the junction unmatched. This CDR3 spans 15 amino acids. Germline V gene lookup returns CDR1 ENHRY and CDR2 SYGVKD. CDR3 in DNA: TGTGCCATCAGTGATGTTGGGACAGGGAACTCACCCCTCCACTTT. Its translation: CAISDVGTGNSPLHF.